This is a list of T cell receptor beta chains from one sample in a study of blood T cell repertoires in COVID-19. Measured with immunoSEQ multiplex PCR; TCRdb has only the in-frame clones, and not every one. The data show 200,000 to 250,000 clones, roughly 85% seen once. Sequencing input: PBMCs or T cells enriched from blood (not recorded which). Every receptor here comes from a woman between 40 and 55 years old who had been exposed to COVID-19. The CDR3 runs from the conserved cysteine through the conserved F or W. Each record gives: J gene, clone size, D gene, V gene, CDR3 DNA, CDR3 protein. A D gene is named only where the DNA matches it firmly. Some rows have no size entry. The others give once, few or many, or a class for an expanded clone.

j_gene: TRBJ2-5; abundance: NA; d_gene: TRBD1; v_gene: TRBV18; CDR3nt: TGTGCCTTTCGAGGGACAGAGCAAGAGACCCAGTACTTC; CDR3aa: CAFRGTEQETQYF
j_gene: TRBJ2-3; abundance: NA; d_gene: TRBD2; v_gene: TRBV7-3; CDR3nt: TGTGCCAGCAGCTTAATGGGGCAGGGCGGGGGTAGCACAGATACGCAGTATTTT; CDR3aa: CASSLMGQGGGSTDTQYF
j_gene: TRBJ1-1; abundance: NA; d_gene: NA; v_gene: TRBV13; CDR3nt: TGTGCCAGCAGCCCTAGCGGTCGGGGCACTGAAGCTTTCTTT; CDR3aa: CASSPSGRGTEAFF
j_gene: TRBJ2-3; abundance: NA; d_gene: TRBD1; v_gene: TRBV7-3; CDR3nt: TGTGCCAGCAGCGAACAGGGGACGAGGACACCAGATACGCAGTATTTT; CDR3aa: CASSEQGTRTPDTQYF
j_gene: TRBJ2-1; abundance: few; d_gene: TRBD2; v_gene: TRBV4-3; CDR3nt: TGCGCCAGCAGCCAAGATGGACTAGCGGGGGGACGTGCGCAGTTCTTC; CDR3aa: CASSQDGLAGGRAQFF
j_gene: TRBJ2-5; abundance: NA; d_gene: TRBD1; v_gene: TRBV6-1; CDR3nt: TGTGCCAGCAGTCCCCGCGGACAGGTCCAAGAGACCCAGTACTTC; CDR3aa: CASSPRGQVQETQYF
j_gene: TRBJ1-5; abundance: NA; d_gene: NA; v_gene: TRBV12-3/TRBV12-4; CDR3nt: TGTGCCAGCAGTTTAGAGCTCAATCAGCCCCAGCATTTT; CDR3aa: CASSLELNQPQHF
j_gene: TRBJ2-3; abundance: NA; d_gene: TRBD2; v_gene: TRBV24-1; CDR3nt: TGTGCCACCAGTGATCGGGGGGGGACAGATACGCAGTATTTT; CDR3aa: CATSDRGGTDTQYF
j_gene: TRBJ1-6; abundance: NA; d_gene: NA; v_gene: TRBV12-3/TRBV12-4; CDR3nt: TGTGCCAGCAGCCTTCACAGGGATTCACCCCTCCACTTT; CDR3aa: CASSLHRDSPLHF
j_gene: TRBJ1-6; abundance: NA; d_gene: NA; v_gene: TRBV7-6; CDR3nt: TGTGCCAGCAGCCGGGACTATAATTCACCCCTCCACTTT; CDR3aa: CASSRDYNSPLHF
j_gene: TRBJ1-1; abundance: NA; d_gene: NA; v_gene: TRBV12-3/TRBV12-4; CDR3nt: TGTGCCAGCAGTTTGGAGGGTAACACTGAAGCTTTCTTT; CDR3aa: CASSLEGNTEAFF
j_gene: TRBJ1-2; abundance: few; d_gene: NA; v_gene: TRBV28; CDR3nt: TGTGCCAGCAGCCCTGACAGATACGTTAATGGCTACACCTTC; CDR3aa: CASSPDRYVNGYTF
j_gene: TRBJ1-2; abundance: few; d_gene: NA; v_gene: TRBV29-1; CDR3nt: TGCAGCGTTGGTCAGGCCCTCTATGGCTACACCTTC; CDR3aa: CSVGQALYGYTF
j_gene: TRBJ1-5; abundance: NA; d_gene: NA; v_gene: TRBV29-1; CDR3nt: TGCAGCGTTGGGGCGATGAGTAATCAGCCCCAGCATTTT; CDR3aa: CSVGAMSNQPQHF
j_gene: TRBJ2-7; abundance: NA; d_gene: NA; v_gene: TRBV27; CDR3nt: TGTGCCAGCAGCCCGACTGCCAGGGCCCACGAGCAGTACTTC; CDR3aa: CASSPTARAHEQYF
j_gene: TRBJ2-1; abundance: NA; d_gene: TRBD2; v_gene: TRBV28; CDR3nt: TGTGCCAGCAGTTTCGCGGGGGGGGACAATGAGCAGTTCTTC; CDR3aa: CASSFAGGDNEQFF
j_gene: TRBJ1-1; abundance: NA; d_gene: NA; v_gene: TRBV6-2/TRBV6-3; CDR3nt: TGTGCCAGCAGTTACCGCGGGGTGTTCGCGACTGAAGCTTTCTTT; CDR3aa: CASSYRGVFATEAFF
j_gene: TRBJ1-4; abundance: NA; d_gene: TRBD1; v_gene: TRBV7-8; CDR3nt: TGTGCCAGCAGCCAAGCCCGGATCCCCGGGACAGAAAATGAAAAACTGTTTTTT; CDR3aa: CASSQARIPGTENEKLFF
j_gene: TRBJ1-4; abundance: NA; d_gene: TRBD1; v_gene: TRBV4-1; CDR3nt: TGCGCCAGCAGCCCGGGACAGGGGGTTTCTAATGAAAAACTGTTTTTT; CDR3aa: CASSPGQGVSNEKLFF
j_gene: TRBJ2-7; abundance: NA; d_gene: NA; v_gene: TRBV7-9; CDR3nt: TGTGCCAGCAGCTTAGGGAGTGGTGTCTACTACGAGCAGTACTTC; CDR3aa: CASSLGSGVYYEQYF
j_gene: TRBJ2-1; abundance: NA; d_gene: TRBD2; v_gene: TRBV5-1; CDR3nt: TGCGCCAGCACTCTCCGACCTAGCGGGGGGGCCTCAAATGAGCAGTTCTTC; CDR3aa: CASTLRPSGGASNEQFF
j_gene: TRBJ2-7; abundance: NA; d_gene: NA; v_gene: TRBV6-5; CDR3nt: TGTGCCAGCAGCTCCACGGTATACGAGCAGTACTTC; CDR3aa: CASSSTVYEQYF
j_gene: TRBJ1-6; abundance: NA; d_gene: TRBD1; v_gene: TRBV29-1; CDR3nt: TGCAGCGTTGGACAGGGAAATAATTCACCCCTCCACTTT; CDR3aa: CSVGQGNNSPLHF
j_gene: TRBJ1-2; abundance: NA; d_gene: NA; v_gene: TRBV28; CDR3nt: TGTGCCAGCAGGACGACAGGTTTTGGGGCTGGCTACACCTTC; CDR3aa: CASRTTGFGAGYTF
j_gene: TRBJ1-2; abundance: NA; d_gene: NA; v_gene: TRBV4-2; CDR3nt: TGTGCCAGCAGCCAAGGGCCAGGAACTAACTATGGCTACACCTTC; CDR3aa: CASSQGPGTNYGYTF
j_gene: TRBJ2-7; abundance: NA; d_gene: TRBD1; v_gene: TRBV7-2; CDR3nt: TGTGCCAGCAACAGCGGACAGGGGGCCGACGAGCAGTACTTC; CDR3aa: CASNSGQGADEQYF
j_gene: TRBJ2-5; abundance: NA; d_gene: TRBD2; v_gene: TRBV5-4; CDR3nt: TGTGCCAGCAGCTTGAGAGGCGGGGGAGAAGAGACCCAGTACTTC; CDR3aa: CASSLRGGGEETQYF
j_gene: TRBJ2-5; abundance: NA; d_gene: NA; v_gene: TRBV14; CDR3nt: TGTGCCAGCAGCCACCAAGACAGGAACCTTTTCCAAGAGACCCAGTACTTC; CDR3aa: CASSHQDRNLFQETQYF
j_gene: TRBJ1-2; abundance: NA; d_gene: NA; v_gene: TRBV7-3; CDR3nt: TGTGCCAGCAGCTTAAACAGGGAGATGTATGGCTACACCTTC; CDR3aa: CASSLNREMYGYTF
j_gene: TRBJ2-1; abundance: once; d_gene: NA; v_gene: TRBV5-6; CDR3nt: TGTGCCAGCAGCTCCCTGGGGCGCGACGTCAATGAGCAGTTCTTC; CDR3aa: CASSSLGRDVNEQFF
j_gene: TRBJ2-1; abundance: NA; d_gene: TRBD2; v_gene: TRBV9; CDR3nt: TGTGCCAGCAGCGGACCTTCAACTAGCGGGGGATACAATGAGCAGTTCTTC; CDR3aa: CASSGPSTSGGYNEQFF
j_gene: TRBJ2-5; abundance: once; d_gene: NA; v_gene: TRBV19; CDR3nt: TGTGCCAGTAGTATAGGAGACAGAGGATGGGAGACCCAGTACTTC; CDR3aa: CASSIGDRGWETQYF
j_gene: TRBJ2-1; abundance: NA; d_gene: NA; v_gene: TRBV19; CDR3nt: TGTGCCAGTAGTATCAATAGCTACAATGAGCAGTTCTTC; CDR3aa: CASSINSYNEQFF
j_gene: TRBJ2-2; abundance: NA; d_gene: TRBD2; v_gene: TRBV2; CDR3nt: TGTGCCAGCAGGCGGGGGGAGAACACCGGGGAGCTGTTTTTT; CDR3aa: CASRRGENTGELFF
j_gene: TRBJ1-4; abundance: NA; d_gene: TRBD1; v_gene: TRBV7-8; CDR3nt: TGTGCCAGCAGCTGGACAGGGGGCAATGAAAAACTGTTTTTT; CDR3aa: CASSWTGGNEKLFF
j_gene: TRBJ2-1; abundance: NA; d_gene: NA; v_gene: TRBV19; CDR3nt: TGTGCCAGTAGTATAGATTCGGGGGGCAACGATTGGCAGTTCTTC; CDR3aa: CASSIDSGGNDWQFF
j_gene: TRBJ1-2; abundance: once; d_gene: TRBD1; v_gene: TRBV27; CDR3nt: TGTGCCAGCAGTTTGATGACGGGACAGGGGGCGGTCGGCTACACCTTC; CDR3aa: CASSLMTGQGAVGYTF
j_gene: TRBJ1-1; abundance: once; d_gene: NA; v_gene: TRBV12-5; CDR3nt: TGTGCTAGTGGTTTGGTACTGGGGCTTAGGGACACTGAAGCTTTCTTT; CDR3aa: CASGLVLGLRDTEAFF
j_gene: TRBJ2-1; abundance: NA; d_gene: NA; v_gene: TRBV9; CDR3nt: TGTGCCAGCAGCGTAGGGAGGGATTACAATGAGCAGTTCTTC; CDR3aa: CASSVGRDYNEQFF
j_gene: TRBJ1-1; abundance: NA; d_gene: TRBD1; v_gene: TRBV27; CDR3nt: TGTGCCAGCAGGAACCGACAGGGGGCGGACACTGAAGCTTTCTTT; CDR3aa: CASRNRQGADTEAFF
j_gene: TRBJ2-7; abundance: NA; d_gene: TRBD2; v_gene: TRBV28; CDR3nt: TGTGCCAGCAGTTCTCCCTCGGCGGGGGGCTACGAGCAGTACTTC; CDR3aa: CASSSPSAGGYEQYF
j_gene: TRBJ1-5; abundance: NA; d_gene: NA; v_gene: TRBV27; CDR3nt: TGTGCCAGCAGTCCAATCGGGACTTTCGAGCAGCCCCAGCATTTT; CDR3aa: CASSPIGTFEQPQHF
j_gene: TRBJ1-5; abundance: many; d_gene: NA; v_gene: TRBV28; CDR3nt: TGTGCCAGCAGCACACAGGCAGCTCAGCCCCAGCATTTT; CDR3aa: CASSTQAAQPQHF
j_gene: TRBJ1-4; abundance: few; d_gene: TRBD1; v_gene: TRBV4-2; CDR3nt: TGTGCCAGCAGCCAAGAAGGGACAGGGGCTAATGAAAAACTGTTTTTT; CDR3aa: CASSQEGTGANEKLFF
j_gene: TRBJ2-5; abundance: NA; d_gene: NA; v_gene: TRBV7-6; CDR3nt: TGTGCCAGCAGCAGGAGGAGGCGGGGCCTACAAGAGACCCAGTACTTC; CDR3aa: CASSRRRRGLQETQYF
j_gene: TRBJ1-2; abundance: few; d_gene: NA; v_gene: TRBV28; CDR3nt: TGTGCCAGCAGTTTTTCGCAGGGGCGCTTTAACTATGGCTACACCTTC; CDR3aa: CASSFSQGRFNYGYTF
j_gene: TRBJ1-3; abundance: NA; d_gene: NA; v_gene: TRBV3-1/TRBV3-2; CDR3nt: TGTGCCAGCAGCCAACTCTCGACCATATATTTT; CDR3aa: CASSQLSTIYF
j_gene: TRBJ1-6; abundance: NA; d_gene: NA; v_gene: TRBV6-5; CDR3nt: TGTGCCAGCAGTTACGTCCAGGGGCAGAGATCACCCCTCCACTTT; CDR3aa: CASSYVQGQRSPLHF
j_gene: TRBJ2-1; abundance: NA; d_gene: TRBD2; v_gene: TRBV19; CDR3nt: TGTGCCAGTAGTTTCGGACTAGCGGTGAATGAGCAGTTCTTC; CDR3aa: CASSFGLAVNEQFF
j_gene: TRBJ1-2; abundance: NA; d_gene: TRBD1; v_gene: TRBV6-5; CDR3nt: TGTGCCAGCAGAGTACCAGGGGGCCGGTATGGCTACACCTTC; CDR3aa: CASRVPGGRYGYTF
j_gene: TRBJ1-2; abundance: NA; d_gene: NA; v_gene: TRBV6-5; CDR3nt: TGTGCCAGCAGTTACTCGGGGGGGGTGCGGGGCTACACCTTC; CDR3aa: CASSYSGGVRGYTF